This T cell receptor (beta chain) was captured in a study of shared clonotypes between healthy human individuals. This clone was observed a handful of times. Assay: immunoSEQ multiplex PCR; the TCRdb copy retains only in-frame clones and omits some. This table holds 950,000 to 1,100,000 clones, 60% to 80% found once. Source material: memory CD4+ T cells sorted from blood. Noted subset: CD45RA-negative fraction. This TCR was sampled from a man younger than 35 in good health.

The DNA for the CDR3 is TGCAGCGCCTCCGTGGGGACAACCTATGGCTACACCTTC. It codes for CSASVGTTYGYTF. This chain connects TRBV29-1 to TRBJ1-2; D is perhaps TRBD1 (6 bases). V was clipped by 7 bases and J by 4 bases, with 16 bases between them. Germline CDR1 and CDR2: SQVTM and ANQGSEA. The CDR3 loop spans 13 amino acids. The whole variable domain, filled in from reference TRBV29-1 and TRBJ1-2, reads SAVISQKPSRDICQRGTSLTIQCQVDSQVTMMFWYRQQPGQSLTLIATANQGSEATYESGFVIDKFPISRPNLTFSTLTVSNMSPEDSSIYLCSASVGTTYGYTFGSGTRLTVV.